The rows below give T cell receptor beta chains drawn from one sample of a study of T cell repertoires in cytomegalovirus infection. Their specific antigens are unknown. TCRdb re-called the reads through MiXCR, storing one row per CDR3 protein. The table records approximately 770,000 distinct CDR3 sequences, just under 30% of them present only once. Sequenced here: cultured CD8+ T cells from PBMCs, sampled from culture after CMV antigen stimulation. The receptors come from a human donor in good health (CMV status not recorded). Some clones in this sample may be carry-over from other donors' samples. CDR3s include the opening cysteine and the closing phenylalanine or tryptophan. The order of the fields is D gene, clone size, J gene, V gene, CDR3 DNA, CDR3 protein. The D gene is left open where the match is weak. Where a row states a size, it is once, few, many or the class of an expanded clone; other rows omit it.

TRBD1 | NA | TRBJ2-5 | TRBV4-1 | TGCGCCAGCAGCCACGGACAGGGGGAGACCCAGTACTTC | CASSHGQGETQYF
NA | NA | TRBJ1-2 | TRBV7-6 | TGTGCCAGCAGCTCCGGACATCTAGTGTCGGTTCGTGGCTACACCTTC | CASSSGHLVSVRGYTF
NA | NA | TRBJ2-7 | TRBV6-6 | TGTGCCAGCAGTTACTACAGGGATTACGAGGAGCAGTACTTC | CASSYYRDYEEQYF
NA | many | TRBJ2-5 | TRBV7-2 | TGTGCCAGCAGCTTAGTTATGGGGTCGGAGACCCAGTACTTC | CASSLVMGSETQYF
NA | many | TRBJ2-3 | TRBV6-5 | TGTGCCAGCAGTTACCGCACCGGGACTGCGAGCACAGATACGCAGTATTTT | CASSYRTGTASTDTQYF
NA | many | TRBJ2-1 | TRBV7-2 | TGTGCCAGCAGCTTCACAGGGAGCATTTACAATGAGCAGTTCTTC | CASSFTGSIYNEQFF
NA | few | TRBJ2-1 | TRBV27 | TGTGCCAGCACCGTAATGGGCTCCTACAATGAGCAGTTCTTC | CASTVMGSYNEQFF
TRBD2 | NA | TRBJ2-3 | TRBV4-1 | TGCGCCAGCAGCCAAGATGGTTTGGGACTAGCCACAGATACGCAGTATTTT | CASSQDGLGLATDTQYF
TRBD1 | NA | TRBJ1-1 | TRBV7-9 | TGTGCCAGCAGCTTAGCGGGACAGGGGCGGCCTGAAGCTTTCTTT | CASSLAGQGRPEAFF
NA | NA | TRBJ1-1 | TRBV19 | TGTGCCAGTAGTTCTTTAGTTGGCCCGGAGAACACTGAAGCTTTCTTT | CASSSLVGPENTEAFF
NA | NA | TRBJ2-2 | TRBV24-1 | TGTGCCACCAGGCATTCGAACACCGGGGAGCTGTTTTTT | CATRHSNTGELFF
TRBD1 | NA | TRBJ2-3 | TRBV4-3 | TGCGCCAGCAGCCAAGATTCGGGACAGGGCGCAGATACGCAGTATTTT | CASSQDSGQGADTQYF
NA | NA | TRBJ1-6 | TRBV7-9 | TGTGCCAGCAGCCCTCTGCGGTGGGCTAAGGGGAGGGTCTCACCCCTCCACTTT | CASSPLRWAKGRVSPLHF
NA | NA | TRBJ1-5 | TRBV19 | TGTGCCAGTAGTATCCCGCGGAGCTGGGGAAGCAATCAGCCCCAGCATTTT | CASSIPRSWGSNQPQHF
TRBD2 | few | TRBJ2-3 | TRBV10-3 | TGTGCCATCAGTGAGCCAGGACTAGCGGGGGGCCCTAGCACAGATACGCAGTATTTT | CAISEPGLAGGPSTDTQYF
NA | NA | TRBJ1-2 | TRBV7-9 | TGTGCCAGCAGCGGAACGTCAGGAGAGTATGGCTACACCTTC | CASSGTSGEYGYTF
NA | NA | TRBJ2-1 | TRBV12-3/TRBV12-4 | TGTGCCAGCAGTACCAGGGGACTCTACAATGAGCAGTTCTTC | CASSTRGLYNEQFF
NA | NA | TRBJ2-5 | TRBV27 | TGTGCCAGCAGCCGGGACGTTTACCGGGAGACCCAGTACTTC | CASSRDVYRETQYF
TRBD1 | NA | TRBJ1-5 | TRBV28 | TGTGCCAGCAGGCGACAGGGTAGGAATCAGCCCCAGCATTTT | CASRRQGRNQPQHF
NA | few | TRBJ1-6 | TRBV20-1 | TGCAGTGCTAGAGAGTGGGCTTCACCCCTCCACTTT | CSAREWASPLHF
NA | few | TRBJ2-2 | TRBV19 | TGTGCCAGTAGTATTCAGCGCAGGCCAGGGGCTTACACCGGGGAGCTGTTTTTT | CASSIQRRPGAYTGELFF
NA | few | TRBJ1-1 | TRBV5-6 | TGTGCCAGCAGCTTGGAGGTGGCGAACACTGAAGCTTTCTTT | CASSLEVANTEAFF
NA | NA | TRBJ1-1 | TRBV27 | TGTGCCAGCCGACCCGTCGGGTACCCGATGAACACTGAAGCTTTCTTT | CASRPVGYPMNTEAFF
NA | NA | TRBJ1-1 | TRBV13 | TGTGCCAGCAGTCATATTTCGACTGAAGCTTTCTTT | CASSHISTEAFF
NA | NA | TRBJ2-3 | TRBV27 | TGTGCCAGCAGTTGGGGGGCCCGGGGAGATACGCAGTATTTT | CASSWGARGDTQYF
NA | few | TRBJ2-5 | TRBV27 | TGTGCCAGCAGTTTATCGACGGGACGAAGAGAGACCCAGTACTTC | CASSLSTGRRETQYF
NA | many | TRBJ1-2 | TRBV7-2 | TGTGCCAGCAGCTTAGCGCCAGGGACACCAAACTATGGCTACACCTTC | CASSLAPGTPNYGYTF
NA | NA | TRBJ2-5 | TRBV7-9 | TGTGCCAGCAGCCCTCAATACCGGGACGTCCAAGAGACCCAGTACTTC | CASSPQYRDVQETQYF
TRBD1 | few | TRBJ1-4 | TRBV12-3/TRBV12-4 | TGTGCCAGCAGTGCTCCTGGACAGGGAAAACTGTTTTTT | CASSAPGQGKLFF
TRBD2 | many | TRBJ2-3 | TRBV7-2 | TGTGCCAGCAGCATAGGACTAGGAGGCACAGATACGCAGTATTTT | CASSIGLGGTDTQYF
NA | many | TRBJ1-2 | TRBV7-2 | TGTGCCAGCAGCTTAGTGACATCGGCTACCCCTAACTATGGCTACACCTTC | CASSLVTSATPNYGYTF
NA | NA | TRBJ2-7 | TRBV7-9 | TGTGCCAGCAGACCTATCCTGGACGGACTCTCCTACGAGCAGTACTTC | CASRPILDGLSYEQYF
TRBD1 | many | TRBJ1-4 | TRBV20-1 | TGCAGTGCTAGAGATAGTGGGCGGACAGGGACTGAAAAACTGTTTTTT | CSARDSGRTGTEKLFF
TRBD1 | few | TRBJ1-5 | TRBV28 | TGTGCCAGCAGGCCACAAGGACAGGGCTCGGGCAATCAGCCCCAGCATTTT | CASRPQGQGSGNQPQHF
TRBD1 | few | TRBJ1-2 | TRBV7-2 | TGTGCCAGCAGCTTAGGACACAGGGGAAGGAACTATGGCTACACCTTC | CASSLGHRGRNYGYTF
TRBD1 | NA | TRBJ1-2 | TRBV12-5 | TGTGCTAGTGGTTTGTGGACAGGGGGTCCTAACTATGGCTACACCTTC | CASGLWTGGPNYGYTF
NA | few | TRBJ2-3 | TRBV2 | TGTGCCAGCAAAATAGAGGATACGCAGTATTTT | CASKIEDTQYF
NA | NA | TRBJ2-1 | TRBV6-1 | TGTGTCAGCAGTTACAGTTATGTAGCCAAGTACAATGAGCAGTTCTTC | CVSSYSYVAKYNEQFF
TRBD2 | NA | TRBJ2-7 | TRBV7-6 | TGTGCCAGCAGCTTAGGCCCTAGCGGTTACGAGCAGTACTTC | CASSLGPSGYEQYF
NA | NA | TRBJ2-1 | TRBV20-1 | TGCAGTGCAACCAGGGGCAATGAGCAGTTCTTC | CSATRGNEQFF
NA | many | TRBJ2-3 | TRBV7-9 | TGTGCCAGCAGCTCACTGGACTCGACAGATACGCAGTATTTT | CASSSLDSTDTQYF
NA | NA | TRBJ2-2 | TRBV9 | TGTGCCAGCAGCGTAGGGGCCGTTTGGGGGACCGGGGAGCTGTTTTTT | CASSVGAVWGTGELFF
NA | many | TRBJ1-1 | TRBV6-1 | TGTGCCAGCAGGGTTTGGTGGGGCACTGAAGCTTTCTTT | CASRVWWGTEAFF
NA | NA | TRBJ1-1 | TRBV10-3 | TGTGCCATCAGTAGGGGGGGGGTGAACACTGAAGCTTTCTTT | CAISRGGVNTEAFF
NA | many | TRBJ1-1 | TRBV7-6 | TGTGCCAGCAGCCGCGCTGGGATGTCGGGGATCACTGAAGCTTTCTTT | CASSRAGMSGITEAFF
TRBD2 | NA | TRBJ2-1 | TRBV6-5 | TGTGCCAGCAGTGCGTCACTAGCGGGGGACCCGAGCTCCTACAATGAGCAGTTCTTC | CASSASLAGDPSSYNEQFF
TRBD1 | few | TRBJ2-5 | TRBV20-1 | TGCAGTGCTAGACCACGGGACAGGGGGAGGGAGACCCAGTACTTC | CSARPRDRGRETQYF
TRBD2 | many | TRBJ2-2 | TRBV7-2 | TGTGCCAGCAGCCAGACTAGCGGGGGGGCCGGGGAGCTGTTTTTT | CASSQTSGGAGELFF
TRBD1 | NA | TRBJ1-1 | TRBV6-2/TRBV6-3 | TGTGCCAGCAGGAAGCCCGGGACAGACGCTTTCTTT | CASRKPGTDAFF
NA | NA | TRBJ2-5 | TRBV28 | TGTGCCAGCACTTATGGGGCGGGGACCCAGTACTTC | CASTYGAGTQYF
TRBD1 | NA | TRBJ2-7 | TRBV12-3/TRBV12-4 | TGTGCCAGCACCCAGACAGGGGTAGAGAACGAGCAGTACTTC | CASTQTGVENEQYF
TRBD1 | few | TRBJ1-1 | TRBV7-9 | TGTGCCAGCAGCGCCCGGACAGGGGGCGGAAGAAACACTGAAGCTTTCTTT | CASSARTGGGRNTEAFF